This T cell receptor beta chain stems from a study of early T cells in non-severe SARS-CoV-2 infection. Study details: Bulk RNA taken from unsorted whole blood was sequenced, leaving chains unpaired.

General study results and limits: A preference for anti-spike CD8 responses marked VDJdb matching, which missed private and CD4 specificities.

Unique molecular identifiers were affixed to single, distinct cDNA molecules. From the 5' RACE reads, TCRdb called clonotypes with MiXCR, one entry per CDR3 protein. The table records approximately 50,000 distinct CDR3 sequences, approximately 9.4% of them present only once. This clonotype was counted many times. Its antigen is unknown. Sample: whole blood. This receptor was taken from an adult who was a healthcare worker with PCR-confirmed SARS-CoV-2 infection or an uninfected control (not recorded which).

CDR3 DNA: TGCAGTGCTAGAGATCGGGACAGATACTACGAGCAGTACTTC. Translated: CSARDRDRYYEQYF. The chain carries TRBV20-1 and TRBJ2-7, with 7 bases that match TRBD1. J was trimmed by 3 bases and V by 0 bases; bases with no gene match: 5. This CDR3 is built from 14 residues. Germline CDR1 is DFQATT and CDR2 is SNEGSKA (reference sequence).